Included here is one T cell receptor (beta chain) sequence, with context. Its antigen is still unknown. Per-base qualities were not stored, and no clone one base away is much larger. The germline V gene supplies CDR1 MNHNS and CDR2 SASEGT. The CDR3 numbers 19 residues from cysteine through phenylalanine. The CDR3 DNA has 57 bases and is translated from base 1. Compared with germline, V lacks 2 bases and J lacks 0 bases; bases without a gene match: 10. The protocol used for the library was RT-PCR. The data were produced on an Illumina HiSeq 2500. The public sequencing data were trimmed at Q25 with fastp and processed into clonotypes with MiXCR by TCRdb, which kept only in-frame beta chains. Every CDR3 protein is listed once, alongside the most common genes and DNA of its rows. This sample is represented by around 200,000 distinct CDR3 sequences; approximately 12% of them were singletons. Of the sample, 25% to 35% is held by the ten largest clones.

This sample was taken from a study of response to subunit inactivated influenza vaccine (dated by TCRdb to the late 2010s). General notes on the study: Deep quantitative T cell receptor repertoire profiling was used in the study to track responses to a trivalent subunit inactivated influenza vaccine.

What the research found in general, with its limitations: According to the authors, only a limited number of new T cells may be recruited by each seasonal influenza vaccination.

The data were also submitted as part of a second study, on T cells expressing NK-cell markers. Per the second study: TCR beta cDNA libraries were prepared using 5'RACE template switching, which introduced a universal primer site and unique molecular identifiers. TCR beta-chain repertoires were profiled in sorted CD3+CD56+NKG2C+, CD3+CD56+NKG2C- and CD3+CD56-NKG2C+ T-cell subsets from about 8 donors. Among the eight sequenced donors, only one was HCMV-seronegative, while the other seven were HCMV-seropositive. To restrict sorting to alphabetaTCR-expressing T cells, an anti-gammadeltaTCR antibody was added in several experiments. In roughly 6 donors, the dominant CD3+CD56+NKG2C+ clonotypes ranked among the top 10 CD8+ clonotypes, making up about 1.0-7.5% of CD8+ T cells. Those dominant clonotypes were again the most abundant among CD3+CD56-NKG2C+ cells in a handful of donors, at about 25-60.1%. Whether the expanded NKG2C-expressing T cell clones were specific for HCMV antigens remained unclear. The study sequenced eight donors, all healthy volunteers chosen at random: three men and five women. A commercial ELISA kit detecting HCMV-specific IgG in serum was used to determine HCMV serostatus. Ficoll density gradient centrifugation was used to isolate peripheral blood mononuclear cells from blood. Using Miltenyi isolation kits, CD4+ and CD8+ T cells were isolated from PBMC through magnetic immunoseparation. Synthesis of cDNA was primed from the TCR beta constant segment and was followed by two consecutive PCR amplification steps. Illumina HiSeq 2000/2500, MiSeq or NextSeq was used to sequence libraries as 2 x 150 bp reads. MIGEC was used to demultiplex reads and group the reads by UMI, and MiTCR was used to assemble and quantify clonotypes. Only TCR cDNA sequences supported by at least two reads were kept to exclude erroneous sequences. The tcR package was used for downstream repertoire analysis, and clonotypes were matched across fractions by CDR3 nucleotide sequence plus V segment. VDJmatch was used to annotate antigen specificity against VDJdb, with one amino acid substitution in CDR3 permitted.

The rearrangement joined TRBV6-1 to TRBJ1-1, with TRBD1 matching 12 junction bases. The sample here was CD8+ T cells sorted from PBMCs, taken about 12 days after vaccination. The receptor's source is a man over 45 who received an inactivated influenza vaccine. Donor details come from another sample of the same person, matched by shared clones. The nucleotide sequence reads as follows: TGTGCCAGCAGTGAATGGGACAGGGGGCTCTTTACCATGAACACTGAAGCTTTCTTT. This yields the protein CASSEWDRGLFTMNTEAFF.